This T cell receptor (beta chain) came from a study of cytomegalovirus exposure and HLA in healthy donors. Study in general: Genetic ancestry analysis placed around 76% of the 398 donors that were genotyped in the Caucasian-associated cluster.

The junction had 6 bases not matched to a gene; V was cut back by 4 bases and J by 1 base. CDR3 length equals 15 residues. Germline assignment: CDR1 SGHRS and CDR2 YFSETQ. The PCR employed 60 Vbeta primers together with 13 Jbeta primers. Libraries were prepared by immunoSEQ multiplex PCR; TCRdb keeps only in-frame clonotypes and omits some of them. The sample has around 120,000 clones; around 10% are singletons. General observations from the study: In an earlier analysis, most TCR beta V segments were productive about 87% or about 30% of the time. Later analysis found that TCR beta chains associated with HLA were more clonally expanded than other, equally common chains. A later analysis linked a missense DCLRE1C variant to TCR beta V- and J-gene trimming.

This clone was seen a few times. The antigen is unknown. The sequencing sample was made of PBMCs. This clonotype originated in a man aged 25 to 45 in good health and CMV-seronegative. This chain uses TRBV5-1 with TRBJ2-3; 7 nucleotides agree with TRBD1. CDR3 sequence reads: CASSTGTAGTDTQYF. CDR3 in DNA: TGCGCCAGCAGCACAGGGACAGCCGGCACAGATACGCAGTATTTT.